This T cell receptor beta chain was documented in a study of PD-1 blockade in classical Hodgkin lymphoma. Comments on this clone: Its antigen is not identified.

The protocol was immunoSEQ multiplex PCR, while the TCRdb copy is restricted to in-frame clones and leaves out a portion. The sample contains some 20,000 clones, about four fifths of which appear only once. Study results and limitations: Patients with a complete response exhibited baseline diversity comparable to newly diagnosed patients. Reports indicated that newly diagnosed patients had lower baseline TCR diversity than healthy donors did.

The CDR3 length is 16 residues. Germline lookup yields CDR1 SGHTA and CDR2 FQGNSA. Unmatched junction bases numbered 4, after V lost 5 bases and J lost 0 bases. No patient escaped relapse after autologous stem cell transplantation, and brentuximab vedotin exposure varied. This material consisted of peripheral blood mononuclear cells (PBMCs), taken before the second cycle of nivolumab. The receptor was derived from a human donor with classical Hodgkin lymphoma. The rearrangement links TRBV7-2 to TRBJ2-3, with 11 bases identical to TRBD1. CDR3 coding DNA: TGTGCCAGCAGCACCGGACAGGGGGCAAGCACAGATACGCAGTATTTT. It specifies CASSTGQGASTDTQYF.